This is a list of T cell receptor beta chains from one sample in a study of shared clonotypes between healthy human individuals. Assay used: immunoSEQ multiplex PCR; TCRdb lists only in-frame clones, some missing. In the table there are approximately 110,000 clones, less than 75% of which are singletons. The sequencing sample was made of memory CD8+ T cells sorted from blood. These receptors originate from a young woman in good health. The CDR3 runs from the conserved cysteine through the conserved F or W. D genes are given only for firm matches. Not every row has a clone size; where given, it reads once, few, many or a size class.

.	TRBV6-5	.	TRBJ1-4	TGTGCCAGCAGGGAGTTGGGGGCAAGTGAAAAACTGTTTTTT	CASRELGASEKLFF
.	TRBV6-5	TRBD2	TRBJ2-7	TGTGCCGTGTGGACTAGCGGGAGTTCCGAACAGTACTTC	CAVWTSGSSEQYF
.	TRBV4-2	.	TRBJ1-2	TGTGCCAGCAGCCAGCCAGACGTAACGGGCTATGGCTACACCTTC	CASSQPDVTGYGYTF
few	TRBV6-1	TRBD2	TRBJ2-1	TGTGCCAGCAGGGAGCTAGCGGGAGTTGTCAATGAGCAGTTCTTC	CASRELAGVVNEQFF
few	TRBV27	.	TRBJ1-2	TGTGCCAGCAGTCCCCCGGGCTTATCCTATGGCTACACCTTC	CASSPPGLSYGYTF
.	TRBV7-2	TRBD1	TRBJ1-2	TGTGCCAGCAGCCTCAGGGGGGCGTTTGGCTACACCTTC	CASSLRGAFGYTF
.	TRBV11-2	.	TRBJ2-5	TGTGCCAGCAGCTTAGGAAACCTCCCCGGAGAGACCCAGTACTTC	CASSLGNLPGETQYF
few	TRBV6-5	TRBD1	TRBJ2-1	TGTGCCAGCAGCCCAAGACAGGGTACCTACAATGAGCAGTTCTTC	CASSPRQGTYNEQFF
.	TRBV28	.	TRBJ2-4	TGTGCCAGCAGTTCCTCCGGGACCCCAAACATTCAGTACTTC	CASSSSGTPNIQYF
.	TRBV6-4	.	TRBJ2-1	TGTGCCAGCAGCAGGGACTCTTCCCACAATGAGCAGTTCTTC	CASSRDSSHNEQFF